Shown below are 27 T cell receptor beta chains from a single sample sequenced in a study of PD-1 blockade in classical Hodgkin lymphoma. Following autologous stem cell transplantation, relapse occurred in every patient, and exposure to brentuximab vedotin varied. Data came from immunoSEQ multiplex PCR; TCRdb stores just in-frame clones and leaves some out. The sample yields some 39,000 clones, more than 70% seen once. The sample in question was peripheral blood mononuclear cells (PBMCs), obtained at baseline. Receptors originate from a human donor with classical Hodgkin lymphoma.

This chain uses TRBV14 with TRBJ2-2, with TRBD2 as a possible D gene (5 bases). From germline, CDR1 is SGHDN and CDR2 FVKESK. The CDR3 is 15 residues long. V lost 4 bases and J lost 7, with 16 bases in between. DNA for the CDR3: TGTGCCAGCAGCCTCAATGGGAGAGTGGACGGGGAGCTGTTTTTT. Residues: CASSLNGRVDGELFF.

This chain connects TRBV5-6 to TRBJ2-7; D possibly uses TRBD1 or TRBD2 (5 bases each). The length of the CDR3 is 16 residues. Germline lookup yields CDR1 SGHDT and CDR2 YYEEEE. Trimming pared 1 base from V and 2 bases from J, leaving 16 bases between. The CDR3 loop reads CASSLSFWGSPYEQYF. CDR3 sequence (DNA): TGTGCCAGCAGCTTGAGCTTCTGGGGGTCCCCCTACGAGCAGTACTTC.

The gene calls are TRBV27 and TRBJ1-3, with no clear D. Trimming left V 2 bases short and J 0 bases short, with 11 bases between. The germline gives CDR1 MNHEY, CDR2 SMNVEV (reference sequence). The CDR3 sequence is 16 residues long. The CDR3 DNA reads as TGTGCCAGCAGTTTAAGAGGACGGTCCTCTGGAAACACCATATATTTT. This sequence encodes CASSLRGRSSGNTIYF.

The chain employs TRBV5-1 and TRBJ2-5, with a tentative D call TRBD2 (6 bases). The CDR3 length is 13 residues. V was cut by 1 base and J by 10 bases, with 14 bases left in between. CDR1 and CDR2 from the germline V gene are SGHRS and YFSETQ. The chain's CDR3 is CASSLWREGDQYF. CDR3 coding DNA: TGCGCCAGCAGCTTGTGGCGGGAAGGGGACCAGTACTTC.

The chain couples TRBV14 to TRBJ2-3; tentatively, D is TRBD1 (5 bases). Germline CDR1 is SGHDN and CDR2 is FVKESK. The CDR3 runs to 13 residues. The ends were cut back, 1 base at V and 7 bases at J, with 9 bases in the middle. The CDR3 loop is CASSQAGWYTQYF. Here the CDR3 DNA reads TGTGCCAGCAGCCAAGCAGGGTGGTATACGCAGTATTTT.

There are a few counts of this clone. CDR3 sequence (DNA): TGTGCCAGCAGCGTAGAGGCAGGGGAGATCTACAATGAGCAGTTCTTC. This encodes CASSVEAGEIYNEQFF. The chain couples TRBV9 to TRBJ2-1, with D possibly being TRBD1 (6 bases). This CDR3 has 16 amino acids. V was shortened by 0 bases and J by 3 bases, with 13 bases between the two germline ends. Germline V gives CDR1 SGDLS, CDR2 YYNGEE.

The chain has TRBV28 and TRBJ2-2; D uncertain. CDR3 length: 14 residues. Trimming removed 1 base at V and 5 bases at J, with 8 bases between. CDR1 is MDHEN and CDR2 is SYDVKM in the germline V gene. The CDR3 sequence: CASSLSGLTGELFF. The CDR3, as DNA: TGTGCCAGCAGTTTATCGGGCCTGACCGGGGAGCTGTTTTTT.

This chain uses TRBV28 with TRBJ2-1, with D perhaps being TRBD1 or TRBD2 (5 bases each). Between the trimmed V and J ends, which lost 5 bases and 3 bases, there was a span of 14 bases. There are 15 residues in the CDR3. Germline V gene data show CDR1 as MDHEN and CDR2 as SYDVKM. As DNA, the CDR3 is TGTGCCAGCAGTCCCCGGGACCGAGGCTACAATGAGCAGTTCTTC. As protein: CASSPRDRGYNEQFF.

The chain uses TRBV7-9 and TRBJ2-5; 8 bases fit TRBD2. Germline lookup yields CDR1 SEHNR and CDR2 FQNEAQ (reference sequence). The CDR3 has 13 amino acids. With 3 bases clipped from V and 7 bases from J, the junction kept 4 bases outside the gene matches. Written as DNA, the CDR3 is TGTGCCAGCAGCTTCAGCGGGAGACCGACCCAGTACTTC. Translated, it gives CASSFSGRPTQYF.

This clone was detected once. This rearrangement joins TRBV6-5 to TRBJ1-5; D gene uncertain. Germline V gene sequence: CDR1 MNHEY, CDR2 SVGAGI. Trimming left V 0 bases short and J 4 bases short, with 7 bases between. The CDR3 runs 14 residues. The CDR3 sequence: CASSYSGRNQPQHF. The CDR3, as DNA: TGTGCCAGCAGTTACTCCGGCAGGAATCAGCCCCAGCATTTT.

The genes are TRBV28 and TRBJ2-2; TRBD2 is a possible D gene (5 bases). There are 12 residues in the CDR3. Trimming shortened V by 6 bases and J by 5 bases, and 7 bases separated the two germline ends. Germline V gene sequence: CDR1 MDHEN, CDR2 SYDVKM. In nucleotides, the CDR3 is TGTGCCAGCAGCTGGGAGACCGGGGAGCTGTTTTTT. Protein sequence: CASSWETGELFF.

The chain is built from TRBV7-2 and TRBJ1-1, with D unclear. Germline values: CDR1 SGHTA, CDR2 FQGNSA. The V and J ends lost 3 bases and 1 base respectively, with 9 bases between them. The CDR3 is 14 amino acids. The CDR3 reads CASSFGGGNTEAFF. In nucleotides, the CDR3 is TGTGCCAGCAGCTTCGGAGGAGGGAACACTGAAGCTTTCTTT.

The gene calls are TRBV28 and TRBJ2-3, with 9 bases identical to TRBD1. The germline V gene encodes CDR1 MDHEN and CDR2 SYDVKM. V shed 6 bases and J 2 bases; nucleotides not matched to a gene: 9. There are 16 residues in the CDR3. The CDR3 nucleotides read TGTGCCAGCAGACTTCCGGGACAGGGAGACACAGATACGCAGTATTTT. This translates into CASRLPGQGDTDTQYF.

The chain links TRBV19 to TRBJ1-5; D possibly corresponds to TRBD1 (5 bases). Germline values: CDR1 LNHDA, CDR2 SQIVND (reference sequence). This CDR3 region has 12 residues. Trimming cost V 11 bases and J 2 bases, with 10 bases left between them. CDR3 sequence: CAGGVRNQPQHF. CDR3 nucleotide sequence: TGTGCCGGAGGGGTCCGCAATCAGCCCCAGCATTTT.

The CDR3 DNA reads as TGTGCCAGCAGCCAAGCCCTAGCCTTGAATGAGCAGTTCTTC. Protein sequence: CASSQALALNEQFF. This chain joins TRBV14 and TRBJ2-1; TRBD2 is a possible D gene (5 bases). There are 14 residues in the CDR3. V was clipped by 1 base and J by 7 bases, with 11 bases between them. Germline CDR1 and CDR2: SGHDN and FVKESK.

The chain carries TRBV27 and TRBJ2-1; D remains unclear. V was cut by 7 bases and J by 6 bases, with 10 bases left in between. Germline V lookup: CDR1 MNHEY, CDR2 SMNVEV (reference sequence). CDR3 length: 12 amino acids. DNA for the CDR3: TGTGCCAGCAATTCCGGCTCCAATGAGCAGTTCTTC. It specifies CASNSGSNEQFF.

This chain links TRBV5-1 with TRBJ2-1; 12 bases line up with TRBD2. CDR1 and CDR2 (germline): SGHRS, YFSETQ. V was pared by 1 base and J by 7 bases, with 0 bases of the junction left unmatched. CDR3 length: 14 residues. Written as DNA, the CDR3 is TGCGCCAGCAGCTTGACTAGCGGGAGGAATGAGCAGTTCTTC. This codes for CASSLTSGRNEQFF. Looking up the rest from reference TRBV5-1 and TRBJ2-1 gives the full variable domain: KAGVTQTPRYLIKTRGQQVTLSCSPISGHRSVSWYQQTPGQGLQFLFEYFSETQRNKGNFPGRFSGRQFSNSRSEMNVSTLELGDSALYLCASSLTSGRNEQFFGPGTRLTVL.

This clone occurred once. The V call is TRBV4-2, the J call TRBJ2-3; unclear D gene. V was trimmed by 0 bases and J by 9 bases, leaving 10 bases between them. This CDR3 is built from 13 residues. Germline V gene data show CDR1 as LGHNA and CDR2 as YNFKEQ. CDR3 amino acids: CASSQDTLGTQYF. The DNA for the CDR3 is TGTGCCAGCAGCCAAGATACCCTAGGCACGCAGTATTTT.

V gene TRBV27 combines with J gene TRBJ2-3; 14 positions match TRBD2. The trim removed 2 bases at V and 6 bases at J, leaving 7 bases unmatched. This CDR3 is 17 amino acids long. The germline CDR1 and CDR2 sequences are MNHEY and SMNVEV (reference sequence). CDR3 protein: CASSLRLAGGWADTQYF. In DNA, the CDR3 is TGTGCCAGCAGTTTACGACTAGCGGGAGGGTGGGCCGATACGCAGTATTTT.

The rearrangement uses TRBV6-1 and TRBJ2-5, with a weak D call TRBD1 (6 bases). Germline CDR1 and CDR2: MNHNS and SASEGT. The CDR3 has 13 residues. Trimming stripped 6 bases from V and 1 base from J, with 9 bases between. The CDR3 DNA sequence: TGTGCCAGCAGACAGGGTTCCCAAGAGACCCAGTACTTC. Its translation: CASRQGSQETQYF.

DNA for the CDR3: TGTGCCAGCAGTGATGGCAGGGAAGGGGCGCAGTTCTTC. Protein: CASSDGREGAQFF. The chain joins TRBV2 to TRBJ2-1; a possible D gene is TRBD1 (5 bases). Trimming took off 3 bases at V and 12 bases at J, with 15 bases between the two ends. CDR3 size: 13 residues. In germline, CDR1 is SNHLY, CDR2 FYNNEI.

V usage is TRBV27 and J usage is TRBJ2-7; D is perhaps TRBD2 (5 bases). CDR1 and CDR2 from the germline V gene are MNHEY and SMNVEV (reference sequence). This CDR3 region has 13 residues. Trimming took off 3 bases at V and 2 bases at J, with 8 bases between the two ends. The CDR3 sequence: CASSFGETYEQYF. CDR3 sequence (DNA): TGTGCCAGCAGTTTCGGGGAAACCTACGAGCAGTACTTC.

V gene TRBV11-2 combines with J gene TRBJ2-2; 9 bases are a match to TRBD1. This CDR3 is 17 amino acids long. Trimming took 4 bases from V and 7 from J; bases not matched to a gene: 13. The germline CDR1 and CDR2 sequences are SGHAT and FQNNGV. The CDR3 nucleotides are TGTGCCAGCAGCTCATTCCGGGACAGGGATACCTACGGGGAGCTGTTTTTT. Amino acid sequence: CASSSFRDRDTYGELFF.

The J gene is TRBJ2-5, the V gene TRBV5-6; D is perhaps TRBD1 (6 bases). Germline V gene lookup returns CDR1 SGHDT and CDR2 YYEEEE. The CDR3 sequence is 16 residues long. Trimming took off 6 bases at V and 5 bases at J, with 23 bases between the two ends. The CDR3 is CASTSPRQVVWETQYF. CDR3 DNA: TGTGCCAGCACCTCCCCAAGACAGGTCGTTTGGGAGACCCAGTACTTC.

V is TRBV5-6 and J is TRBJ2-5; TRBD1 or TRBD2 may be the D gene (5 bases each). Germline CDR1 is SGHDT and CDR2 is YYEEEE. The CDR3 contains 15 residues. Trimming took 7 bases from V and 5 from J, leaving 21 bases between them. CDR3 DNA: TGTGCCAGCTCCTTATTACGGGGCTCGACGGAGACCCAGTACTTC. It yields the protein CASSLLRGSTETQYF.

The chain combines TRBV11-2 with TRBJ2-3, with D possibly being TRBD2 (6 bases). The CDR3 runs to 14 residues. Trimming removed 5 bases at V and 3 bases at J, with 12 bases between. CDR1 is SGHAT and CDR2 is FQNNGV in the germline V gene. The CDR3 region is CASSPYGGTDTQYF. CDR3 nucleotide sequence: TGTGCCAGCAGCCCATACGGGGGAACAGATACGCAGTATTTT.

This chain links TRBV29-1 with TRBJ2-5; possibly TRBD1 or TRBD2 for D (5 bases each). Germline V CDR1 and CDR2: SQVTM, ANQGSEA. This CDR3 spans 14 amino acids. The V end was cut by 6 bases, the J end by 2 bases, with 16 bases between. CDR3: CSVYPLGEQETQYF. In DNA, the CDR3 is TGCAGCGTGTACCCGTTGGGGGAACAAGAGACCCAGTACTTC.